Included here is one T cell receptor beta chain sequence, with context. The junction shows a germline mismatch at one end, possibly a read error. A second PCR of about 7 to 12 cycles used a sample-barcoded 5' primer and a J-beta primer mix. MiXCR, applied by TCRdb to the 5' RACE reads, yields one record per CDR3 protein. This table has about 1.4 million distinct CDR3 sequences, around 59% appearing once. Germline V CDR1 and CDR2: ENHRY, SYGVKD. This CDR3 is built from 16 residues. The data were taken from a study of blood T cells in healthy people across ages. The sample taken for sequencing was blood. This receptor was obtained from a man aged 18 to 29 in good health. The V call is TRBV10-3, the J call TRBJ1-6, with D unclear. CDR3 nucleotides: TGTGCCATCAGCGAACTGGAAAGCTCCTATAATTCACCTCTCCACTTT. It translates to CAISELESSYNSPLHF.